These 3 T cell receptor beta chains share one sample of origin, sequenced in a study of blood T cell repertoires in COVID-19. The method was immunoSEQ multiplex PCR; TCRdb's version includes in-frame clones alone and lacks a portion of them. This table has tens of thousands of clones, approximately 88% appearing once. Sequencing input: peripheral blood. The receptors originated from a man aged 80 or over with active or convalescent COVID-19.

To note about this clone: Its ends do not fully match the called genes, so a read error is possible. The chain carries TRBV7-9 and TRBJ2-7; 9 nucleotides align to TRBD1. The CDR3 extends over 12 amino acids. Germline CDR1 SEHNR, CDR2 FQNEAQ (reference sequence). The CDR3 loop is CASSTSGTGLPF. The CDR3 DNA sequence: TGTGCCAGCAGCACCTCAGGGACAGGGCTGCCCTTC.

This chain connects TRBV29-1 to TRBJ2-5; the D is unclear. V shed 7 bases and J shed 0 bases, with 9 bases lying between them. CDR1 is SQVTM, CDR2 ANQGSEA, per germline. This CDR3 is built from 12 residues. The DNA for the CDR3 is TGCAGCGCCAGGTCCCACCAAGAGACCCAGTACTTC. This sequence encodes CSARSHQETQYF.

V gene TRBV4-1 combines with J gene TRBJ2-3; 7 bases align to TRBD2. V shed 1 base and J 1 base; nucleotides not matched to a gene: 17. The germline gives CDR1 MGHRA, CDR2 YSYEKL. The CDR3 has 20 residues. CDR3: CASSQAPSGGGGPGTDTQYF. Here the CDR3 DNA reads TGCGCCAGCAGCCAAGCCCCCTCTGGGGGGGGAGGGCCAGGCACAGATACGCAGTATTTT.